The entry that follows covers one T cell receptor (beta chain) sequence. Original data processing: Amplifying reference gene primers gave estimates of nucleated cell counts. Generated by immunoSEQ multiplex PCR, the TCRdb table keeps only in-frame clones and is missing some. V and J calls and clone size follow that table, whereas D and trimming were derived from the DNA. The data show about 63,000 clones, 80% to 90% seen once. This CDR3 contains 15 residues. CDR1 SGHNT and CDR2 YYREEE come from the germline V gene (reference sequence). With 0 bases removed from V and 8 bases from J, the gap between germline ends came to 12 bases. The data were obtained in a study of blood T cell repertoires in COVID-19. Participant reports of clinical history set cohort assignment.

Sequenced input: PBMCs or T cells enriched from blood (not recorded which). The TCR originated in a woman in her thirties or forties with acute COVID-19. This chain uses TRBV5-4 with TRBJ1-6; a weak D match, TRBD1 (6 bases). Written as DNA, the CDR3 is TGTGCCAGCAGCTTGGAAAACAGGGATTATTCACCCCTCCACTTT. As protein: CASSLENRDYSPLHF.